This TCR beta chain was identified during a study of blood T cell repertoires in COVID-19. About the study: Collection of acute and convalescent COVID-19 samples took place in the United States, Italy and Spain. T cells, B-cell-depleted T cells, or PBMCs provided the cDNA or gDNA that served as material.

Sequencing used immunoSEQ multiplex PCR; TCRdb keeps in-frame clones, though not all of them. The sample has about 220,000 clones; over 75% are singletons. V lost 2 bases, J lost 4 bases, and 7 bases stayed unmatched. This CDR3 spans 17 amino acids. In germline, CDR1 is KGHDR, CDR2 SFDVKD. The sample taken for sequencing was peripheral blood. The TCR sequence derives from a human donor in a cohort sampled during active COVID-19. The chain has TRBV24-1 and TRBJ2-5; 12 bases are a match to TRBD2. This chain's CDR3 is CATSDWAAGLAGETQYF. The CDR3 DNA reads TGTGCCACCAGTGATTGGGCGGCGGGACTAGCGGGAGAGACCCAGTACTTC.